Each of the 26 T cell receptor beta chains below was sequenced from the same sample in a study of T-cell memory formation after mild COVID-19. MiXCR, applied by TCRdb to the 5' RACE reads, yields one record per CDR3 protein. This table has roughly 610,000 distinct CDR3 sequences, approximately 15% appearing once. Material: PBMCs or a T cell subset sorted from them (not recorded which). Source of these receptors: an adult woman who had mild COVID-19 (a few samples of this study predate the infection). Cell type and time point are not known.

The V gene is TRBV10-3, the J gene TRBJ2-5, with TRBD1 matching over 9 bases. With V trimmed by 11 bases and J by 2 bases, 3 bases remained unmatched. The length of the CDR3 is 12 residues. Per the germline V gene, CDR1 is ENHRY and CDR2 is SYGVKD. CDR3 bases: TGTGCCGTGGGACAGGGTCAAGAGACCCAGTACTTC. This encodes CAVGQGQETQYF.

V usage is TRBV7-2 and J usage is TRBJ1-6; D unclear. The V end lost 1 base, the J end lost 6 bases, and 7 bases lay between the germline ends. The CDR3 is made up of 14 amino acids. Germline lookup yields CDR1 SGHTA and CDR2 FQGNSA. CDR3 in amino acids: CASSLERGNSPLHF. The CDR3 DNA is TGTGCCAGCAGCTTAGAACGGGGTAATTCACCCCTCCACTTT.

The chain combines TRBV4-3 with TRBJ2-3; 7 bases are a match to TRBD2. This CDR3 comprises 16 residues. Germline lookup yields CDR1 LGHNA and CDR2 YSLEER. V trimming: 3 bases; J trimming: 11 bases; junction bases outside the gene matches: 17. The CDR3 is CASSQGGDGSSRGQYF. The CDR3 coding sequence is TGCGCCAGCAGCCAGGGGGGGGACGGATCTTCCCGGGGGCAGTATTTT.

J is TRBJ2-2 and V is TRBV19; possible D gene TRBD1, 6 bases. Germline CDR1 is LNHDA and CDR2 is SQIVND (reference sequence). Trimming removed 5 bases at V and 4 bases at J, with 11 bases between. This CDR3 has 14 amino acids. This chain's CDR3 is CASSRTGFTGELFF. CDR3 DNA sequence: TGTGCCAGTAGTCGAACAGGGTTCACCGGGGAGCTGTTTTTT.

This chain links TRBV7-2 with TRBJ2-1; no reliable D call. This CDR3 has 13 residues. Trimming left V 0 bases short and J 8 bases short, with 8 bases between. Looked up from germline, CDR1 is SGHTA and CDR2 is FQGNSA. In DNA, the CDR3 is TGTGCCAGCAGCTTAGCGCGTCTTGATGAGCAGTTCTTC. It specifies CASSLARLDEQFF.

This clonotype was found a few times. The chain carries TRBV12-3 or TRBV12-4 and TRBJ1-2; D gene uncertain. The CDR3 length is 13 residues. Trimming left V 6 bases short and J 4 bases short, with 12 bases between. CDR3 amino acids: CASSPARSYGYTF. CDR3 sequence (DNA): TGTGCCAGCAGCCCTGCCCGGTCCTATGGCTACACCTTC.

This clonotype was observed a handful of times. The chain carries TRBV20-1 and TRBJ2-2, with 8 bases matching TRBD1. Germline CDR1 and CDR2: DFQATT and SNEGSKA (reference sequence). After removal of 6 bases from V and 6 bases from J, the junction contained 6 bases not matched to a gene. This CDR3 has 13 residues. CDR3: CSASRGQAGELFF. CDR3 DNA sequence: TGCAGTGCGAGCAGGGGGCAGGCCGGGGAGCTGTTTTTT.

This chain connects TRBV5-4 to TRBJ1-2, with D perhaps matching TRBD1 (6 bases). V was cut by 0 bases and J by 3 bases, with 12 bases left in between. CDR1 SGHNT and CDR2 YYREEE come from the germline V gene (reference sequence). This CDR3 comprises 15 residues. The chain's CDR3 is CASSLANREDYGYTF. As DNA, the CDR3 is TGTGCCAGCAGCTTGGCGAACAGGGAAGACTATGGCTACACCTTC.

The CDR3 is CASSSRPTSGRYNEQFF. The CDR3 nucleotides read TGTGCCAGCAGCTCCAGACCTACTAGCGGGAGGTACAATGAGCAGTTCTTC. The gene calls are TRBV7-2 and TRBJ2-1, with 12 bases identical to TRBD2. After removal of 4 bases from V and 4 bases from J, the junction contained 8 bases not matched to a gene. Germline V gives CDR1 SGHTA, CDR2 FQGNSA. CDR3 length: 17 residues.

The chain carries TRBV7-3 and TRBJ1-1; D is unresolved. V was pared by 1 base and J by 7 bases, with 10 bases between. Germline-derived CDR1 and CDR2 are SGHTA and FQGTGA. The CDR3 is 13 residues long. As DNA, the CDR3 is TGTGCCAGCAGCTTAAATGGCCGGCGTGAAGCTTTCTTT. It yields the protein CASSLNGRREAFF.

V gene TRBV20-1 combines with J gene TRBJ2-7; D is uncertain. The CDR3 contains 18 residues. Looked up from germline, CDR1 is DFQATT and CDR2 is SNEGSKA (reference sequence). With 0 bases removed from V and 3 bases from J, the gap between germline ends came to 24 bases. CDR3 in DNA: TGCAGTGCTAGAGATCTGGTTGGTGGCAGGCTTATGGACTACGAGCAGTACTTC. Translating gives CSARDLVGGRLMDYEQYF.

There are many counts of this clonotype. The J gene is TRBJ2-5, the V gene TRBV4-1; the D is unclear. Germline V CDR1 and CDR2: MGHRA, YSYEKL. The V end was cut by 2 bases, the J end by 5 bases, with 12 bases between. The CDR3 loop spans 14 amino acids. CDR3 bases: TGCGCCAGCAGCCAACCCGTAGTTGGGGAGACCCAGTACTTC. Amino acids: CASSQPVVGETQYF.

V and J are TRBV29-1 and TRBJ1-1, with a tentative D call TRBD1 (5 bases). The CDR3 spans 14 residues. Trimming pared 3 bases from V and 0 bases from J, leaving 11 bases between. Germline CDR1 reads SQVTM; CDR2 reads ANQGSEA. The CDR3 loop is CSVEGGILNTEAFF. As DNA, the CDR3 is TGCAGCGTTGAGGGGGGGATCCTGAACACTGAAGCTTTCTTT.

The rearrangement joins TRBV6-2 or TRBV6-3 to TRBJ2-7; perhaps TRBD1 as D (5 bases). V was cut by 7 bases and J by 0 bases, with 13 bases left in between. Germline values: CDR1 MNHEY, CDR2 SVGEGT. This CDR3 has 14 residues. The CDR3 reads CASKRQLSSYEQYF. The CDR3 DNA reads TGTGCCAGCAAACGACAGCTGAGCTCCTACGAGCAGTACTTC.

The CDR3 DNA is TGTGCCAGCAGCGTAGATCAGGGCCAAGAGACCCAGTACTTC. Its translation is CASSVDQGQETQYF. V usage is TRBV9 and J usage is TRBJ2-5, with D perhaps matching TRBD1 (5 bases). Germline V gene data show CDR1 as SGDLS and CDR2 as YYNGEE. The CDR3 totals 14 residues. The germline V and J ends were trimmed by 0 bases and 1 base, with 7 bases remaining between them.

CDR3 in amino acids: CATATEKGPYEQYF. CDR3 bases: TGTGCCACCGCGACTGAAAAGGGCCCCTACGAGCAGTACTTC. The chain combines TRBV19 with TRBJ2-7, with no clear D. The CDR3 sequence is 14 residues long. Germline CDR1 and CDR2: LNHDA and SQIVND (reference sequence). V was shortened by 10 bases and J by 2 bases, with 18 bases between the two germline ends.

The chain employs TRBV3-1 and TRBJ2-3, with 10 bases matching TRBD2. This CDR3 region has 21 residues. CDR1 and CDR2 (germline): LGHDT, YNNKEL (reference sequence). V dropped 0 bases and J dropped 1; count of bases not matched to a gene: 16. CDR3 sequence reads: CASSQDPAVSGRQPGTDTQYF. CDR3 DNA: TGTGCCAGCAGCCAAGATCCCGCGGTTAGCGGGAGGCAGCCAGGCACAGATACGCAGTATTTT.

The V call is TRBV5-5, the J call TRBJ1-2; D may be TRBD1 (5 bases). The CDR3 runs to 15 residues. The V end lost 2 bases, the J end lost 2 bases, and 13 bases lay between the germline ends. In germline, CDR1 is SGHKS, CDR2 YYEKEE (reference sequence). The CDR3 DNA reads TGTGCCAGCAGCTTTTTGTTACAGGAAAACTATGGCTACACCTTC. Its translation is CASSFLLQENYGYTF. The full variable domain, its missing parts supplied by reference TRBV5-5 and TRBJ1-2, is DAGVTQSPTHLIKTRGQQVTLRCSPISGHKSVSWYQQVLGQGPQFIFQYYEKEERGRGNFPDRFSARQFPNYSSELNVNALLLGDSALYLCASSFLLQENYGYTFGSGTRLTVV.

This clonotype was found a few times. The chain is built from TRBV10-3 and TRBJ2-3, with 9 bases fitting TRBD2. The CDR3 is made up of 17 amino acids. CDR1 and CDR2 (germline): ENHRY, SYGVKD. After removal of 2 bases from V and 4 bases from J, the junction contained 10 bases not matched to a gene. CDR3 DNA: TGTGCCATCAGTGAGGCTCCTATGGCGGGAGGGCCAGATACGCAGTATTTT. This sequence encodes CAISEAPMAGGPDTQYF.

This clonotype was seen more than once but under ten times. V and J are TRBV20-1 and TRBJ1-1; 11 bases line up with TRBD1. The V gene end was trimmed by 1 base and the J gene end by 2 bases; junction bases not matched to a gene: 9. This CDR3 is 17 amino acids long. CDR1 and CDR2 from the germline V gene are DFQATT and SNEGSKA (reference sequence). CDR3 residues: CSARGPGTGGPNTEAFF. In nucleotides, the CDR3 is TGCAGTGCTAGAGGTCCTGGGACAGGGGGTCCCAACACTGAAGCTTTCTTT.

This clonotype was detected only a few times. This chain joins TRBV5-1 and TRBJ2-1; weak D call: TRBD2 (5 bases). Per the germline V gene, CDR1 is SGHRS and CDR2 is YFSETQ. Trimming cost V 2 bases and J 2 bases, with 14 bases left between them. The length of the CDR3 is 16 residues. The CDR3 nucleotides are TGCGCCAGCAGCTTACGAAGCGGAACGACCTACAATGAGCAGTTCTTC. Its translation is CASSLRSGTTYNEQFF.

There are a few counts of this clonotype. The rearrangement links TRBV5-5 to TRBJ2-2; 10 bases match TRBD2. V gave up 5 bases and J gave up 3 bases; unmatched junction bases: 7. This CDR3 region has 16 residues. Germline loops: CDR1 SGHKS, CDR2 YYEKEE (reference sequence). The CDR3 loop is CASSLTSGAYTGELFF. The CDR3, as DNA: TGTGCCAGCAGTCTCACTAGCGGGGCCTACACCGGGGAGCTGTTTTTT.

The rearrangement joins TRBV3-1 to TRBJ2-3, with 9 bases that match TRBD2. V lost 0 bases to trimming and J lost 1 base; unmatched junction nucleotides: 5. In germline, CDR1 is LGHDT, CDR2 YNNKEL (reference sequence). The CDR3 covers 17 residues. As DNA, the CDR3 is TGTGCCAGCAGCCAAGATCTAGCGGGGATGCGCACAGATACGCAGTATTTT. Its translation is CASSQDLAGMRTDTQYF.

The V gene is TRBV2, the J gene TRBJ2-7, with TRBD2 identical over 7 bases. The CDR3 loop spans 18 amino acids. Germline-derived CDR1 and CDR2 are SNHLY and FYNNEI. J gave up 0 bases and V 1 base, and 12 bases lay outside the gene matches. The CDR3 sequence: CASSEGGTSGADSYEQYF. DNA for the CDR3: TGTGCCAGCAGTGAAGGAGGGACCAGCGGGGCTGACTCCTACGAGCAGTACTTC.

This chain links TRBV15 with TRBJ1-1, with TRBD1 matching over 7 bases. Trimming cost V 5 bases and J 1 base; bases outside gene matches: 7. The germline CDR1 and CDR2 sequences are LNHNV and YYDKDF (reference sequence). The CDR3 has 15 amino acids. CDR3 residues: CATSPTGPGNTEAFF. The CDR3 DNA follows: TGTGCCACCAGCCCGACAGGGCCAGGGAACACTGAAGCTTTCTTT.

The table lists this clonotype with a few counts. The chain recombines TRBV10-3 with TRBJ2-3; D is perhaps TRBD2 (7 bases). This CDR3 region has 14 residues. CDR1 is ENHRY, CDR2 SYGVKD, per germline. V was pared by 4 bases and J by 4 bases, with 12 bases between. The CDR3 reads CAISVGGPPDTQYF. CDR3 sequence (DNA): TGTGCCATCAGTGTCGGGGGGCCGCCAGATACGCAGTATTTT.